A selection of T cell receptor beta chains follows, all from one sample in a study of blood T cells in healthy people across ages. TCRdb reprocessed the 5' RACE reads with MiXCR, giving one entry per CDR3 protein. Found here are 660,000 or so distinct CDR3 sequences, roughly 50% of them singletons; the top ten hold roughly 34%. The sequencing sample was made of blood. The receptor set was obtained from a man between 60 and 75 years old in good health. CDR3s leave out the opening cysteine and the closing phenylalanine or tryptophan. Clone size, where shown, is once, few, many, or a class for clones that have expanded.

J gene	clone size	V gene	CDR3 protein
TRBJ1-2	.	TRBV20-1	SALQGPYGYT
TRBJ1-4	once	TRBV7-2	ASSLGGGSTNEKLF
TRBJ2-5	.	TRBV24-1	ATSDSGQAQETQY
TRBJ1-1	.	TRBV29-1	SVAPGTGTTEAF
.	.	TRBV5-1	ASSLVETYQETQY
TRBJ2-1	.	TRBV7-9	ASSLGGEGSYNEQF
TRBJ2-4	.	TRBV5-6	ASTPPGTQNIQY
TRBJ1-4	.	TRBV28	ASRGGGQGGEKLF
TRBJ2-5	.	TRBV9	ASSAGTGAGETQY
TRBJ2-5	.	TRBV6-5	ASRGQGVETQY
TRBJ2-2	few	TRBV11-2	ASSLDPGVGGELF
TRBJ1-2	.	TRBV6-5	ASSYSPGFNYGYT
TRBJ1-4	few	TRBV20-1	SANRDEKLF
TRBJ2-5	few	TRBV11-2	ASSGPGTSGETQY
TRBJ1-6	.	TRBV25-1	DSSELAAYNSPLH
TRBJ1-2	.	TRBV28	ATRGRFGYT
TRBJ2-3	.	TRBV2	ASSELNSGADTQY
TRBJ2-3	.	TRBV6-5	ASSYGTGGTDTQY
TRBJ2-1	.	TRBV5-1	ASSRRQDNEQF